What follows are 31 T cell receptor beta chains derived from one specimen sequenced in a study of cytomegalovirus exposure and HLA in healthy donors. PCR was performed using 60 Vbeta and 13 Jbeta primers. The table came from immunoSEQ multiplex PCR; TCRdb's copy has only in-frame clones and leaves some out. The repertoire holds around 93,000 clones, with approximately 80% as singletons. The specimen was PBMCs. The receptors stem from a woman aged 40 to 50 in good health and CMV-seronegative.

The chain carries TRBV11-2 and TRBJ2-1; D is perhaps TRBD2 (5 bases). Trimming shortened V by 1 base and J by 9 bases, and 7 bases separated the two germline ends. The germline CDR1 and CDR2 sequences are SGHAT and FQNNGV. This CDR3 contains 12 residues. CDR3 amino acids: CASSLGGSEQFF. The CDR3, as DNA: TGTGCCAGCAGCTTAGGAGGGTCTGAGCAGTTCTTC.

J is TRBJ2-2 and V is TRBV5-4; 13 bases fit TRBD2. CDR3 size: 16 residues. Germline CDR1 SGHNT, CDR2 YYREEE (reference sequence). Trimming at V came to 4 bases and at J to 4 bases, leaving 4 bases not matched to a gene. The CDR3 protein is CASSPGLAGITGELFF. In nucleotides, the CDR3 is TGTGCCAGCAGCCCGGGACTAGCGGGGATCACCGGGGAGCTGTTTTTT.

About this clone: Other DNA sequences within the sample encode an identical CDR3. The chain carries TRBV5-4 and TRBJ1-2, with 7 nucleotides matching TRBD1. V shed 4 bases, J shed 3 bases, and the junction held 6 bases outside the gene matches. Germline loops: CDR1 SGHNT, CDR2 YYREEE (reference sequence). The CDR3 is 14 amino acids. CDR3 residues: CASSPTTGDYGYTF. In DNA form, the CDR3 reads TGTGCCAGCAGCCCAACCACAGGGGACTATGGCTACACCTTC.

CDR3 nucleotides: TGTGCCAGCAGCCCCCGACTAGCGGGCGTCCAAGAGACCCAGTACTTC. Its translation: CASSPRLAGVQETQYF. The V call is TRBV7-8, the J call TRBJ2-5; 10 bases map to TRBD2. Germline V gives CDR1 SGHVS, CDR2 FQNEAQ. The CDR3 has 16 residues. J gave up 1 base and V 5 bases, and 7 bases lay outside the gene matches.

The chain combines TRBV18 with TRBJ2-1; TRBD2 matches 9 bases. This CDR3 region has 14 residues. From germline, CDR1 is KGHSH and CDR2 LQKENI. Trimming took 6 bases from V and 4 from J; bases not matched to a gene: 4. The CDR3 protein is CASSASGVYNEQFF. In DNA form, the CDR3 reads TGTGCCAGCTCCGCTAGCGGGGTTTACAATGAGCAGTTCTTC.

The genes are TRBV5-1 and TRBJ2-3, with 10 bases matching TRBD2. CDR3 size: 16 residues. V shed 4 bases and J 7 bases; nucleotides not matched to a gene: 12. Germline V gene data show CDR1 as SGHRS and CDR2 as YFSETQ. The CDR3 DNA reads TGCGCCAGCAGCCTGAGGACTAGCGGCCTCGTCAATACGCAGTATTTT. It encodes CASSLRTSGLVNTQYF.

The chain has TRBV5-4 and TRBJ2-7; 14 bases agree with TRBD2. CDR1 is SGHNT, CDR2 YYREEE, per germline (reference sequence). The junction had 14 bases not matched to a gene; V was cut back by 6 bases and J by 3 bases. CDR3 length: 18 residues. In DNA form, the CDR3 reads TGTGCCAGCACCCAGATTGGACTAGCGGGAGGAAAGGACTACGAGCAGTACTTC. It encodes CASTQIGLAGGKDYEQYF. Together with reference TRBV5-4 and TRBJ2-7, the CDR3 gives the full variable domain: ETGVTQSPTHLIKTRGQQVTLRCSSQSGHNTVSWYQQALGQGPQFIFQYYREEENGRGNFPPRFSGLQFPNYSSELNVNALELDDSALYLCASTQIGLAGGKDYEQYFGPGTRLTVT.

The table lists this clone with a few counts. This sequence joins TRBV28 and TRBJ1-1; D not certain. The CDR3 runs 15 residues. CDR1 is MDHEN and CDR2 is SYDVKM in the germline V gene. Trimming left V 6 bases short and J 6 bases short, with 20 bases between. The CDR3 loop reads CASSQRYGQRAEAFF. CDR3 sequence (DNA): TGTGCCAGCAGCCAGAGGTATGGTCAACGCGCTGAAGCTTTCTTT.

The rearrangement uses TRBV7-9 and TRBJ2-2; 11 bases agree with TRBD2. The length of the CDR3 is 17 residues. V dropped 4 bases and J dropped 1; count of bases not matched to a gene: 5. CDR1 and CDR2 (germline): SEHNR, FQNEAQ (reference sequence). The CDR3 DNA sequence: TGTGCCAGCAGCTCCCAGGGACTAGCGGTGAACACCGGGGAGCTGTTTTTT. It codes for CASSSQGLAVNTGELFF.

CDR3 sequence reads: CASSWGGGALRDEQYF. CDR3 in DNA: TGTGCCAGCAGTTGGGGGGGAGGCGCCCTCAGGGACGAGCAGTACTTC. The rearrangement joins TRBV27 to TRBJ2-7; 7 bases map to TRBD2. This CDR3 region has 16 residues. Trimming removed 4 bases from V and 5 bases from J; junction bases left unmatched: 14. The V gene's germline CDR1 is MNHEY and CDR2 SMNVEV (reference sequence).

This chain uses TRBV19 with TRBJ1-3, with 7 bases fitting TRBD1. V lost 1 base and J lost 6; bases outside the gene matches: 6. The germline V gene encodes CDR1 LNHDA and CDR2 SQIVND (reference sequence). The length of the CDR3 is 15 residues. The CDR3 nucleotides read TGTGCCAGTAGTATAGTTCTTGGGACAGCAAACACCATATATTTT. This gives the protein CASSIVLGTANTIYF. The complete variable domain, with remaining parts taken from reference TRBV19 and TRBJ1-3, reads DGGITQSPKYLFRKEGQNVTLSCEQNLNHDAMYWYRQDPGQGLRLIYYSQIVNDFQKGDIAEGYSVSREKKESFPLTVTSAQKNPTAFYLCASSIVLGTANTIYFGEGSWLTVV.

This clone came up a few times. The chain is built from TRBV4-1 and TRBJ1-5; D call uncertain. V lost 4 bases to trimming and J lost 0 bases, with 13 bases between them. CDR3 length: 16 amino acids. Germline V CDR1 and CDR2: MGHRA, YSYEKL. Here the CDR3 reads CASSPLQSISNQPQHF. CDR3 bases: TGCGCCAGCAGCCCGCTACAGTCGATTAGCAATCAGCCCCAGCATTTT.

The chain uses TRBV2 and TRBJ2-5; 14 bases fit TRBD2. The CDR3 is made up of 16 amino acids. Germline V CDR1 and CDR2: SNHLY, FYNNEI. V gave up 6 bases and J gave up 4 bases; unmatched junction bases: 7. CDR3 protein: CASRGTSGSRGETQYF. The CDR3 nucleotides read TGTGCCAGCAGGGGGACTAGCGGGAGTCGTGGAGAGACCCAGTACTTC.

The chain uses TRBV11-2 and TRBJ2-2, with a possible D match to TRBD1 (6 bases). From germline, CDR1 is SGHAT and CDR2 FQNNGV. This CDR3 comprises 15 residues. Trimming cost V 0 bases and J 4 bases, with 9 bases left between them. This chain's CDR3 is CASSLDRGGTGELFF. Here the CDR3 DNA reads TGTGCCAGCAGCTTAGACAGGGGTGGCACCGGGGAGCTGTTTTTT.

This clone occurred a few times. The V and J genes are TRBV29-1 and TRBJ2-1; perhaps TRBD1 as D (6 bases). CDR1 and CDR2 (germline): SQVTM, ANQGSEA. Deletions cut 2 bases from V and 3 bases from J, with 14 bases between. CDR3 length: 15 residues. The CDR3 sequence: CSVELGQGLYNEQFF. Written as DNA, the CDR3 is TGCAGCGTTGAACTTGGCCAGGGGCTCTACAATGAGCAGTTCTTC.

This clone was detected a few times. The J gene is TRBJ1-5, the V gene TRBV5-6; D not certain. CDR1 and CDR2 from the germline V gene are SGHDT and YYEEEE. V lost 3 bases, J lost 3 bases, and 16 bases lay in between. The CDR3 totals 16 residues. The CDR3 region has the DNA TGTGCCAGCAGCTCCCGCCCCGACGGGGACAATCAGCCCCAGCATTTT. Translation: CASSSRPDGDNQPQHF.

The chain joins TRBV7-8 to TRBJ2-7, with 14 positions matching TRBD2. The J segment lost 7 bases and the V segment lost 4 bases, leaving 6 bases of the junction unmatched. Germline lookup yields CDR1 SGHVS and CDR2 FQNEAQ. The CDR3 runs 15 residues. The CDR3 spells CASSSTSGRAGEQYF. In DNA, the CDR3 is TGTGCCAGCAGCTCGACTAGCGGGAGGGCCGGTGAGCAGTACTTC.

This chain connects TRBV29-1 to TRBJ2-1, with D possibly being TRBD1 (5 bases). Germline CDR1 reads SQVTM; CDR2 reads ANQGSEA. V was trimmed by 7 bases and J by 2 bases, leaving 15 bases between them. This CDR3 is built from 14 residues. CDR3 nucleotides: TGCAGCGGAATGGGGCAGGGAACCTACAATGAGCAGTTCTTC. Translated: CSGMGQGTYNEQFF.

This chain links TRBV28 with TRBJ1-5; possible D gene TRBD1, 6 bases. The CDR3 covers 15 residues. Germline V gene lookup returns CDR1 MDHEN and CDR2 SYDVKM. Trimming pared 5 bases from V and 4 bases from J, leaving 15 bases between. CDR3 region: CASSPRTVQNQPQHF. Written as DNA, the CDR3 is TGTGCCAGCAGTCCACGGACAGTCCAAAATCAGCCCCAGCATTTT.

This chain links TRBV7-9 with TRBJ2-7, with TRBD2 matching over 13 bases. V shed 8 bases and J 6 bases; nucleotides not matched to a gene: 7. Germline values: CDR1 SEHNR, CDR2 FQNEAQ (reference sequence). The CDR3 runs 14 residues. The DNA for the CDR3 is TGTGCCAGCGCCCCCGGGACTAGCGGGACCGAGCAGTACTTC. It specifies CASAPGTSGTEQYF.

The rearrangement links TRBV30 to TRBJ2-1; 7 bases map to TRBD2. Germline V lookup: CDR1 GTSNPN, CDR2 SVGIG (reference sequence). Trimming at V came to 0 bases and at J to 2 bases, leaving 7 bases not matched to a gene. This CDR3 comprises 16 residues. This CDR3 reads CAWSVLGGVTYNEQFF. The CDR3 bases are TGTGCCTGGAGTGTACTGGGGGGGGTTACCTACAATGAGCAGTTCTTC.

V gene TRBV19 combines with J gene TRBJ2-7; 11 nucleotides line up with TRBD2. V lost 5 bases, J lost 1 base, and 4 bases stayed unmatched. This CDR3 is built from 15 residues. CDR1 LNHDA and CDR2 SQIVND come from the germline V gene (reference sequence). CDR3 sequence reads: CASSPGLAGSYEQYF. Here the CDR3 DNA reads TGTGCCAGTAGTCCCGGACTAGCGGGTTCCTACGAGCAGTACTTC.

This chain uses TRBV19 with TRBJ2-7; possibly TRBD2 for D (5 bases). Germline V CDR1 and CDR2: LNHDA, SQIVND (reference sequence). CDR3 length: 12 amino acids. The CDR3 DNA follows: TGTGCTTCGGCTAGCAACTCCTACGAGCAGTACTTC. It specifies CASASNSYEQYF.

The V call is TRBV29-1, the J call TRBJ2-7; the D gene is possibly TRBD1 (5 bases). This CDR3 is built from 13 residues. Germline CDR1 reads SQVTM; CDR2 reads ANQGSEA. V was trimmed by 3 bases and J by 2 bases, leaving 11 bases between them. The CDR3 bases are TGCAGCGTTGACAGGGCTCCTACCTACGAGCAGTACTTC. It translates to CSVDRAPTYEQYF.

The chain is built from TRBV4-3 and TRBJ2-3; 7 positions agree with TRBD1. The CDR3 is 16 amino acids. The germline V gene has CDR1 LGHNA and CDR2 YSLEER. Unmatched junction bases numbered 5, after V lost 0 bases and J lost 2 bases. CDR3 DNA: TGCGCCAGCAGCCAAGATTTACAGGGGACCACAGATACGCAGTATTTT. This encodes CASSQDLQGTTDTQYF.

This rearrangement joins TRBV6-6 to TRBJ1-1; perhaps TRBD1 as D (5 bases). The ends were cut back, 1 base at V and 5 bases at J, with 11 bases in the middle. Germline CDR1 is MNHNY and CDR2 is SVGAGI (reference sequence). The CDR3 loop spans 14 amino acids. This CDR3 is CASSYLSQGTEAFF. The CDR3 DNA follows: TGTGCCAGCAGTTACTTATCTCAGGGAACTGAAGCTTTCTTT.

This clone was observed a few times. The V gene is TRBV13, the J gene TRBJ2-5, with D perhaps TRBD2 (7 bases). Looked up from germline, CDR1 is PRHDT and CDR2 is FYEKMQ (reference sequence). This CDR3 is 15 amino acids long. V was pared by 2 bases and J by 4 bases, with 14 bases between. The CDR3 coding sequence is TGTGCCAGCAGCTTAAGGCGGGAGACAGGAGAGACCCAGTACTTC. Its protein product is CASSLRRETGETQYF.

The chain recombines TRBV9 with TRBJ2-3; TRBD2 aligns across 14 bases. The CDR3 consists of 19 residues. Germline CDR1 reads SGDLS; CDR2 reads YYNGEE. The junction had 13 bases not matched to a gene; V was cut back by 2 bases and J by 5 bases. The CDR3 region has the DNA TGTGCCAGCAGCGTCGATCCCCGACTAGCGGGAGGGCAGGTAGATACGCAGTATTTT. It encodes CASSVDPRLAGGQVDTQYF. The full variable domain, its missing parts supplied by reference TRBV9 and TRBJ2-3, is DSGVTQTPKHLITATGQRVTLRCSPRSGDLSVYWYQQSLDQGLQFLIQYYNGEERAKGNILERFSAQQFPDLHSELNLSSLELGDSALYFCASSVDPRLAGGQVDTQYFGPGTRLTVL.

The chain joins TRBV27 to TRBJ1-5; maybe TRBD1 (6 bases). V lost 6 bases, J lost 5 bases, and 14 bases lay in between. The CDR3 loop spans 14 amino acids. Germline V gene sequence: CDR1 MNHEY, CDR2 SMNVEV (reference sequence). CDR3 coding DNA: TGTGCCAGCAGCTTGGACAGCCTTTATCAGCCCCAGCATTTT. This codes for CASSLDSLYQPQHF.

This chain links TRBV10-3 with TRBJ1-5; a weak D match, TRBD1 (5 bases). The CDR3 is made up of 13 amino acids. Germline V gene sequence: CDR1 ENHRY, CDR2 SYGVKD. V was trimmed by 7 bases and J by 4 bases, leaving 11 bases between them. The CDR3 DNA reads TGTGCCATCAAGGGCAGGGCGAATCAGCCCCAGCATTTT. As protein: CAIKGRANQPQHF.

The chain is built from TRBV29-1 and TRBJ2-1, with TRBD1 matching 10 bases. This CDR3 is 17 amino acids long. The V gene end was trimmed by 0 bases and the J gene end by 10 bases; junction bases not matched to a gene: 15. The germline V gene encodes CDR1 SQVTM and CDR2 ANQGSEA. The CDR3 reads CSVEDRQGAFLSQEQFF. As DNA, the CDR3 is TGCAGCGTTGAAGACCGACAGGGGGCGTTCCTTAGTCAGGAGCAGTTCTTC.